Listed below are T cell receptor beta chains from one sample, sequenced in a study of blood T cell repertoires in COVID-19. TCRdb keeps only in-frame clones here, not all; method: immunoSEQ multiplex PCR. The top ten hold around 3.2% of the sample, which has under 300,000 clones, 81% seen once. The specimen sequenced was peripheral blood. The origin of the receptors is a woman aged 55 to 70 with active or convalescent COVID-19. Both conserved end residues are trimmed from each CDR3. Clone size is not always given. Where it is, it says once, few, many or a class for expanded clones.

cdr3_aa: ASTKGGGGIGELF
v_call: TRBV5-4
clone_size: -

cdr3_aa: ASSPDRERRSPLH
v_call: TRBV3-1/TRBV3-2
clone_size: -

cdr3_aa: ASSSRLAGGSFPTGELF
v_call: TRBV27
clone_size: -

cdr3_aa: ASSFPPTYEQY
v_call: TRBV7-9
clone_size: -

cdr3_aa: ASSLAVGGTGDYDGYT
v_call: TRBV7-8
clone_size: -

cdr3_aa: ASGGATNYGYT
v_call: TRBV7-2
clone_size: -

cdr3_aa: ASSITGATNEKLF
v_call: TRBV19
clone_size: -

cdr3_aa: ASSRSWAEQETQY
v_call: TRBV18
clone_size: -

cdr3_aa: ASSSGTGVQETQY
v_call: TRBV5-1
clone_size: -

cdr3_aa: ASSPLDRGATEAF
v_call: TRBV28
clone_size: few

cdr3_aa: ASSDRAGINYGYT
v_call: TRBV2
clone_size: -

cdr3_aa: ASSLEAGSPLH
v_call: TRBV5-6
clone_size: -

cdr3_aa: ATSRKGGARQITEAF
v_call: TRBV15
clone_size: -

cdr3_aa: ASSIRGGIQY
v_call: TRBV19
clone_size: -

cdr3_aa: ASSLGPSGEVYNEQF
v_call: TRBV13
clone_size: few